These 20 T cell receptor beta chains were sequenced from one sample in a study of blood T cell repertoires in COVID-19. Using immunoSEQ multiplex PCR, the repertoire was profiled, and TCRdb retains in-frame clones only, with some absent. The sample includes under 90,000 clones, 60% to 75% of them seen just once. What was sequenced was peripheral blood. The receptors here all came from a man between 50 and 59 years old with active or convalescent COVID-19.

This CDR3 is CASSFGHGVGTEAFF. The CDR3 bases are TGTGCCAGCAGTTTCGGGCACGGGGTTGGCACTGAAGCTTTCTTT. This chain links TRBV7-2 with TRBJ1-1; D gene uncertain. CDR3 size: 15 residues. Germline CDR1 and CDR2: SGHTA and FQGNSA. Trimming took off 6 bases at V and 4 bases at J, with 18 bases between the two ends.

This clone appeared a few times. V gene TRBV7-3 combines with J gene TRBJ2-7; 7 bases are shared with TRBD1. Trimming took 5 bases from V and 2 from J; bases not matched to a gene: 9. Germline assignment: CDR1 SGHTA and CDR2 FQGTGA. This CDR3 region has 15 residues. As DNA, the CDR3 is TGTGCCAGCAGCCCCGACGCCGGGACAGCCTACGAGCAGTACTTC. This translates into CASSPDAGTAYEQYF.

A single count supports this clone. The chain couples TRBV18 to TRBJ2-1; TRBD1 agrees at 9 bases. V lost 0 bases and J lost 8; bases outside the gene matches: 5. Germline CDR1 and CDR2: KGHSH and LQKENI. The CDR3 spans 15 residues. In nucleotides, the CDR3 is TGTGCCAGCTCACCACCGAACAGGGGGCGGGATGAGCAGTTCTTC. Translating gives CASSPPNRGRDEQFF.

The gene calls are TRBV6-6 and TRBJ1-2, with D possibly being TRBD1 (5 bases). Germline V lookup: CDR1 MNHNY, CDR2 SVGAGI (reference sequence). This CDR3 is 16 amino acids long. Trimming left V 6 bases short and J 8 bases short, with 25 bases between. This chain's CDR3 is CASSLSADTYNRGYTF. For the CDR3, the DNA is TGTGCCAGCAGCCTATCCGCGGACACTTACAATAGGGGCTACACCTTC.

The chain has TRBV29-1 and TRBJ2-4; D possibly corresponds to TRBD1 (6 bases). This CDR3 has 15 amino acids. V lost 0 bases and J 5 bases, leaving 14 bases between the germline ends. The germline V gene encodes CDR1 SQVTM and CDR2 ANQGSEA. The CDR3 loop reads CSVEDRLSGENIQYF. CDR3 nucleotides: TGCAGCGTTGAAGATCGATTGTCAGGGGAAAACATTCAGTACTTC.

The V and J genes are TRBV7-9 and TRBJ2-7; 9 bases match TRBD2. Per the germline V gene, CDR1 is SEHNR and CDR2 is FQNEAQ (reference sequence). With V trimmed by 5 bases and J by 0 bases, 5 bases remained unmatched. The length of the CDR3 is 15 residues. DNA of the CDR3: TGTGCCAGCAGCGTTCTAGCGGGGAACTCCTACGAGCAGTACTTC. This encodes CASSVLAGNSYEQYF.

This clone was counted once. DNA for the CDR3: TGTGCCAGCTCACCCCGTTCCGGGACAGACTCCTACGAGCAGTACTTC. It is translated as CASSPRSGTDSYEQYF. This sequence joins TRBV18 and TRBJ2-7; 7 bases are shared with TRBD1. The CDR3 loop spans 16 amino acids. V trimming: 3 bases; J trimming: 0 bases; junction bases outside the gene matches: 8. The germline gives CDR1 KGHSH, CDR2 LQKENI.

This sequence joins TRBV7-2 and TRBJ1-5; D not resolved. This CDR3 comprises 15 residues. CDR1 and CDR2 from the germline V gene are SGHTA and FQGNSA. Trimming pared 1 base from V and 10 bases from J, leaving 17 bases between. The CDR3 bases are TGTGCCAGCAGCTTAGAGGCGGGAGCGATCAGCCCCCAGCATTTT. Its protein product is CASSLEAGAISPQHF.

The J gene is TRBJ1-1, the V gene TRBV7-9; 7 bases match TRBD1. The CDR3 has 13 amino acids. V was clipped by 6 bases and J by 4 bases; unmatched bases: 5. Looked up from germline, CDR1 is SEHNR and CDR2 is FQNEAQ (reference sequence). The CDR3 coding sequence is TGTGCCAGCAGGCCGACAGGGAGCACTGAAGCTTTCTTT. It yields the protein CASRPTGSTEAFF.

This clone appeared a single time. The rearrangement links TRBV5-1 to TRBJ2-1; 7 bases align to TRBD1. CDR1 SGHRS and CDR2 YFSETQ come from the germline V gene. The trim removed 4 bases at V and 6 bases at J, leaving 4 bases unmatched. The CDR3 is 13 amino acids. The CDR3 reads CASSRGLGNEQFF. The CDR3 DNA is TGCGCCAGCAGCAGGGGGCTAGGCAATGAGCAGTTCTTC.

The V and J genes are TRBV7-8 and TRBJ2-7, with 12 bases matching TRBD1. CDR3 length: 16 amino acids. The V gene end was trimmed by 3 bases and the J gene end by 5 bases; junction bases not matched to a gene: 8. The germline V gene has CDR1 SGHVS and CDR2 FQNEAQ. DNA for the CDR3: TGTGCCAGCAGCTTTCCCGGGACAGGGGGCGTCGACGAGCAGTACTTC. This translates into CASSFPGTGGVDEQYF. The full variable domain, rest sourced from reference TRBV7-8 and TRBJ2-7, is GAGVSQSPRYKVAKRGQDVALRCDPISGHVSLFWYQQALGQGPEFLTYFQNEAQLDKSGLPSDRFFAERPEGSVSTLKIQRTQQEDSAVYLCASSFPGTGGVDEQYFGPGTRLTVT.

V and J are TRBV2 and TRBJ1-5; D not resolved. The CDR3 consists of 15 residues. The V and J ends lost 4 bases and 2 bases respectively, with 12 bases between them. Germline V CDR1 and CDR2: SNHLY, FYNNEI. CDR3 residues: CASSVTVLGNQPQHF. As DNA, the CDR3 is TGTGCCAGCAGTGTGACCGTCCTAGGCAATCAGCCCCAGCATTTT.

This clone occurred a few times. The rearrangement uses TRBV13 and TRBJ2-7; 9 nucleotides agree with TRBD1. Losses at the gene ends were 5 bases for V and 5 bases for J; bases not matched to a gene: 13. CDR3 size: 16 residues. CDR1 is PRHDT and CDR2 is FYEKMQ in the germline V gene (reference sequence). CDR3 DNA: TGTGCCAGCAGCCCCCTGGGGGACAGGGTTGAAGACGAGCAGTACTTC. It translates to CASSPLGDRVEDEQYF.

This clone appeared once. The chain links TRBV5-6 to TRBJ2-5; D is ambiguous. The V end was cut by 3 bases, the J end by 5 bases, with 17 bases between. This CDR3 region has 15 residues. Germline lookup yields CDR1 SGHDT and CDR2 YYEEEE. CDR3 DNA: TGTGCCAGCAGCTCGGTGTTGGTCGCAGGCGAGACCCAGTACTTC. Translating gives CASSSVLVAGETQYF. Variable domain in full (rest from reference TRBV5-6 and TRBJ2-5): DAGVTQSPTHLIKTRGQQVTLRCSPKSGHDTVSWYQQALGQGPQFIFQYYEEEERQRGNFPDRFSGHQFPNYSSELNVNALLLGDSALYLCASSSVLVAGETQYFGPGTRLLVL.

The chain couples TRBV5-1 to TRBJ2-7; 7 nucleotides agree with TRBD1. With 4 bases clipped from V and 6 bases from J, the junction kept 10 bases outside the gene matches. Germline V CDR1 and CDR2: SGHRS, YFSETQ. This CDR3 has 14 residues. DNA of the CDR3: TGCGCCAGCAGCGACCGGGACAGCCTCGGCGAGCAGTACTTC. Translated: CASSDRDSLGEQYF.

CDR3 coding DNA: TGCGCCAGCAGCGCTTGGTTTCGGACTAGCGGGGCACCCGGGGCCACCGGGGAGCTGTTTTTT. Its protein product is CASSAWFRTSGAPGATGELFF. The chain has TRBV5-1 and TRBJ2-2; 12 nucleotides line up with TRBD2. Trimming took 4 bases from V and 4 from J; bases not matched to a gene: 20. The CDR3 extends over 21 amino acids. The germline CDR1 and CDR2 sequences are SGHRS and YFSETQ. The full variable domain, rest sourced from reference TRBV5-1 and TRBJ2-2, is KAGVTQTPRYLIKTRGQQVTLSCSPISGHRSVSWYQQTPGQGLQFLFEYFSETQRNKGNFPGRFSGRQFSNSRSEMNVSTLELGDSALYLCASSAWFRTSGAPGATGELFFGEGSRLTVL.

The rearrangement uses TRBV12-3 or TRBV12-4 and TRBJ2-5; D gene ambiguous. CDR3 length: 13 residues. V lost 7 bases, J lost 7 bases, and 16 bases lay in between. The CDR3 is CASTTISTGTQYF. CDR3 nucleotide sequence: TGTGCCAGCACCACCATATCTACCGGGACCCAGTACTTC.

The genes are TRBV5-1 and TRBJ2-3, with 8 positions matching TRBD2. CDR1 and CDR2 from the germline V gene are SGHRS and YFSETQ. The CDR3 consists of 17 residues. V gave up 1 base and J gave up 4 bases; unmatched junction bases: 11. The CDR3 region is CASSLNPLAGLADTQYF. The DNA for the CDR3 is TGCGCCAGCAGCTTGAACCCATTAGCGGGGCTTGCAGATACGCAGTATTTT.

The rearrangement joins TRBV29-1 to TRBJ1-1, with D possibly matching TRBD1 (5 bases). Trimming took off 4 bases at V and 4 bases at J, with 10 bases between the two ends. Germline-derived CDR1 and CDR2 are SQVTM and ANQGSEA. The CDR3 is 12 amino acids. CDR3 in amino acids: CSVAGGSTEAFF. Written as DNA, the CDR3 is TGCAGCGTTGCCGGGGGGAGCACTGAAGCTTTCTTT.

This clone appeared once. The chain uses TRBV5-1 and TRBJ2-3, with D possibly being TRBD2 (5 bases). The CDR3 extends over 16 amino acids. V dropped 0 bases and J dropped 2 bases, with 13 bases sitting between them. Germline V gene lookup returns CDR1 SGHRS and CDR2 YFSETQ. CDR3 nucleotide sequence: TGCGCCAGCAGCTTGGAGGCGGGTCGATACACAGATACGCAGTATTTT. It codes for CASSLEAGRYTDTQYF.